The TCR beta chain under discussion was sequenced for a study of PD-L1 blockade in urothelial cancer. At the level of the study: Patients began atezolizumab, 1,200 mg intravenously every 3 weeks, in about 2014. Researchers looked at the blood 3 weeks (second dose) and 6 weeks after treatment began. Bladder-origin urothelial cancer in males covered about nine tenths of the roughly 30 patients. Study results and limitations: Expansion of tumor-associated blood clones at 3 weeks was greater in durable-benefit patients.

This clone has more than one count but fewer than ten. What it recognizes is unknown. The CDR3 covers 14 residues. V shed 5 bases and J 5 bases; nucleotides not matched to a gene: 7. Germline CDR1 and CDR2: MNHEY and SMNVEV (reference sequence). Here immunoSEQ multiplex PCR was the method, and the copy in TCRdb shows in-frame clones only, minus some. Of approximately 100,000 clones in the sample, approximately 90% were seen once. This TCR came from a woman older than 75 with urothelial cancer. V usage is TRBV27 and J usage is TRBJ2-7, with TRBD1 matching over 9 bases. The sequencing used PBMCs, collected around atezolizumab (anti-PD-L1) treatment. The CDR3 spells CASSRDREGDEQYF. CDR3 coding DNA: TGTGCCAGCAGTCGGGACAGGGAGGGCGACGAGCAGTACTTC.